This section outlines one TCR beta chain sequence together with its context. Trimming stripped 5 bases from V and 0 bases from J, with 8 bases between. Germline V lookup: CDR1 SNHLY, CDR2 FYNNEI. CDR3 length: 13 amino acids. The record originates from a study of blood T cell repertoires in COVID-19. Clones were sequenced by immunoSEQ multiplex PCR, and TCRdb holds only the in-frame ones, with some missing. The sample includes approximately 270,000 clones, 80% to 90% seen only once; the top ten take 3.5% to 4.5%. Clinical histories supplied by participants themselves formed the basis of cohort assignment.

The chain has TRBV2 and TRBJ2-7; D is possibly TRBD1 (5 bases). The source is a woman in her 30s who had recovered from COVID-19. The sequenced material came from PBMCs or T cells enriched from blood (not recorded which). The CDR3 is CASSRGLSYEQYF. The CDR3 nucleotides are TGTGCCAGCAGTAGGGGTCTCTCCTACGAGCAGTACTTC.